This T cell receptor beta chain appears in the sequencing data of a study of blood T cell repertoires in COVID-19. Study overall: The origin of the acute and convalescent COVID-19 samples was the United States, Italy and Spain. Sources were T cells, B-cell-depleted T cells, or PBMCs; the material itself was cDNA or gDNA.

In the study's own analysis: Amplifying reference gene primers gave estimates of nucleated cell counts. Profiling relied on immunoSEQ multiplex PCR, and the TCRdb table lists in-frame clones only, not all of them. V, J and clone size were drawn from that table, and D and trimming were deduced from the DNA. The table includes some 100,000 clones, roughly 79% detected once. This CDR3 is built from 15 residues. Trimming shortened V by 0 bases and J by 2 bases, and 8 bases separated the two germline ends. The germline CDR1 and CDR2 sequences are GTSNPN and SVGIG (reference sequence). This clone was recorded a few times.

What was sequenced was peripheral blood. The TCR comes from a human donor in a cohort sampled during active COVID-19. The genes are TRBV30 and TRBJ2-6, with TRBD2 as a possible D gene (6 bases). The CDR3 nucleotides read TGTGCCTGGAGTGTAGGAGGGCCTGGGGCCAACGTCCTGACTTTC. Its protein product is CAWSVGGPGANVLTF.